This T cell receptor beta chain comes out of a study of blood T cell repertoires in COVID-19. V gave up 4 bases and J gave up 0 bases; unmatched junction bases: 2. Germline CDR1 SGHDT, CDR2 YYEEEE. This CDR3 spans 15 amino acids. This clone was seen a few times. Authors' processing steps: Reference gene primer amplification yielded estimated nucleated cell counts. TCRdb's table, derived via immunoSEQ multiplex PCR, lists solely in-frame clones and lacks some. That table is the source of V, J and clone size, and D and trimming were worked out from the DNA. Here the sample spans nearly 300,000 clones, approximately 88% being singletons.

The rearrangement links TRBV5-6 to TRBJ2-3, with 10 bases fitting TRBD2. This TCR was sampled from a woman aged 30 to 39 who had recovered from COVID-19. The sample consisted of peripheral blood. The CDR3 coding sequence is TGTGCCAGCAGCGGTAGCGGGGGGAGCACAGATACGCAGTATTTT. Translation: CASSGSGGSTDTQYF.